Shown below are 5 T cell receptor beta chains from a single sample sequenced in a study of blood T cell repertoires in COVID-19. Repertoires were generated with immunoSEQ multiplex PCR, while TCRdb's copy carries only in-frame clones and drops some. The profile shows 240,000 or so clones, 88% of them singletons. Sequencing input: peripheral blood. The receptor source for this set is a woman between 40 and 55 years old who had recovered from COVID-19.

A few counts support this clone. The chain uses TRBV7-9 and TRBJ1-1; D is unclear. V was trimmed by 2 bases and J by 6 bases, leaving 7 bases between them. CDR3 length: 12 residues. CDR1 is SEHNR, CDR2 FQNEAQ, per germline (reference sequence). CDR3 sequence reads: CASSLLGAEAFF. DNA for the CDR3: TGTGCCAGCAGCTTACTCGGGGCTGAAGCTTTCTTT.

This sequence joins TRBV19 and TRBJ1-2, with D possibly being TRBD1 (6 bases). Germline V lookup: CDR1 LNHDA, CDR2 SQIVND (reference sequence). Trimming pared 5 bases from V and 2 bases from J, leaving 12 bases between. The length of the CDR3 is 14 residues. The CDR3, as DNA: TGTGCCAGTAGTCTTGGCCAGGGGAACTATGGCTACACCTTC. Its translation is CASSLGQGNYGYTF.

The CDR3 nucleotides read TGTGCCAGCAGTTTAGGCTCTTACGGTGAGCAGTTCTTC. It translates to CASSLGSYGEQFF. The chain has TRBV12-3 or TRBV12-4 and TRBJ2-1, with no clear D. The CDR3 is made up of 13 amino acids. V was trimmed by 1 base and J by 9 bases, leaving 10 bases between them.

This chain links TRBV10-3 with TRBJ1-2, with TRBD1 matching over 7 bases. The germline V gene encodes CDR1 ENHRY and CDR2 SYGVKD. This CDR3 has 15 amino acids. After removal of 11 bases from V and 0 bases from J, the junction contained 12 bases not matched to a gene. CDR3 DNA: TGTGCCTCCACAGACGGGACAGCTTCTAACTATGGCTACACCTTC. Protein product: CASTDGTASNYGYTF.

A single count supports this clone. The CDR3 reads CASSLRGNTEAFF. The CDR3 bases are TGTGCCAGCAGCCTCCGAGGCAACACTGAAGCTTTCTTT. The rearrangement joins TRBV3-1 (or the pseudogene TRBV3-2) to TRBJ1-1; no reliable D call. The CDR3 covers 13 residues. Trimming pared 4 bases from V and 2 bases from J, leaving 8 bases between. Germline loops: CDR1 LGHDT, CDR2 YNNKEL (reference sequence).